This paragraph covers one T cell receptor beta chain sequence. The data are from a study of cytomegalovirus exposure and HLA in healthy donors. Vbeta (60) and Jbeta (13) primers were used in the PCR. Data came from immunoSEQ multiplex PCR; TCRdb stores just in-frame clones and leaves some out. The sample lists about 190,000 clones, approximately 70% seen once, with about 3.1% in the top ten. Donors had nominal health at sampling but likely had unrecorded immune exposures. This CDR3 contains 15 residues. The V gene lost 4 bases and the J gene lost 8 bases, with 20 bases spanning the gap. Looked up from germline, CDR1 is LGHNA and CDR2 is YNFKEQ.

The chain recombines TRBV4-2 with TRBJ1-2; tentatively, D is TRBD1 (5 bases). Input material: PBMCs. The receptor was derived from a woman under 40 in good health and CMV-seropositive. CDR3 nucleotides: TGTGCCAGCAGCCTGGCCCAGGGCGCTGAGGAGGGCTACACCTTC. Encoded protein: CASSLAQGAEEGYTF.